This T cell receptor beta chain was observed in a study of blood T cell repertoires in COVID-19. In the study overall: COVID-19 samples collected from the United States, Italy and Spain covered acute and convalescent phases. Sources were T cells, B-cell-depleted T cells, or PBMCs; the material itself was cDNA or gDNA.

Original methodology: Counts of nucleated cells, estimated from reference gene primer amplification, were obtained. Sequencing was performed with immunoSEQ multiplex PCR; in TCRdb, only in-frame clones are kept and a portion is missing. The D gene and trimming were derived from the DNA, and the V and J assignments and clone size from that table. The sample consists of around 130,000 clones, 80% to 90% of them appearing once. The material sequenced was peripheral blood. This TCR was sampled from a man aged 65-85 years with active or convalescent COVID-19.

The CDR3 spells CASSLGDRGEKLFF. As DNA, the CDR3 is TGTGCCAGCAGCTTGGGGGACAGGGGTGAAAAACTGTTTTTT. The V call is TRBV5-8, the J call TRBJ1-4, with 10 positions matching TRBD1. V trimming: 0 bases; J trimming: 7 bases; junction bases outside the gene matches: 0. CDR1 and CDR2 from the germline V gene are SGHTS and YDEGEE. The CDR3 covers 14 residues.